The T cell receptor beta chain described here comes from a study of T cell responses to AZD1222 COVID-19 vaccine. Comment on this clone: No antigen is known for it. Other DNA sequences from this sample encode an identical CDR3 as well.

Germline V gives CDR1 MNHEY, CDR2 SVGAGI. The germline V and J ends were trimmed by 2 bases and 0 bases, with 7 bases remaining between them. The CDR3 runs 14 residues. General study findings and limits: The reported proportion of spike-specific TCRs targeting unmutated variant regions was nearly half.

The assay was immunoSEQ multiplex PCR, and TCRdb's table has in-frame clones only and misses some. The sample has 150,000 or so clones; 92% are singletons. The gene calls are TRBV6-5 and TRBJ1-1, with D perhaps TRBD1 (5 bases). The receptor was isolated from an adult who received the AZD1222 COVID-19 vaccine. Here the sequenced sample was peripheral blood, taken 28 days after the second AZD1222 dose. The CDR3 DNA sequence: TGTGCCAGCAGTTACGGGGGGGTGAACACTGAAGCTTTCTTT. As protein: CASSYGGVNTEAFF.